One sample yielded the 10 T cell receptor beta chains listed below, sequenced in a study of T cells in Graves' hyperthyroidism and ophthalmopathy. Amplification targeted TCR beta CDR3 regions from RNA transcripts. Carried out on the TCR CDR3, a first-round RT-PCR used the HTBI primer set. One entry per CDR3 protein, called by TCRdb with MiXCR from the multiplex PCR reads. The sample includes a few hundred thousand distinct CDR3 sequences, over 12% of them seen just once. The specimen was blood. The receptors were sampled from a woman between 55 and 75 years old with Graves' ophthalmopathy.

The sample holds a few counts of this clonotype. The chain combines TRBV6-2 or TRBV6-3 with TRBJ1-1; D is ambiguous. CDR1 is MNHEY and CDR2 is SVGEGT in the germline V gene. V was shortened by 6 bases and J by 3 bases, with 14 bases between the two germline ends. CDR3 size: 14 residues. The CDR3 coding sequence is TGTGCCAGCAGCCCCCGGAGACCGGACACTGAAGCTTTCTTT. Translation: CASSPRRPDTEAFF.

This clonotype was seen a few times. The chain couples TRBV24-1 to TRBJ2-7, with TRBD2 matching over 9 bases. Losses at the gene ends were 4 bases for V and 3 bases for J; bases not matched to a gene: 6. This CDR3 spans 15 amino acids. Germline V gives CDR1 KGHDR, CDR2 SFDVKD. CDR3 protein: CATSDGRTSVYEQYF. CDR3 nucleotide sequence: TGTGCCACCAGTGACGGGAGGACTAGCGTCTACGAGCAGTACTTC.

V gene TRBV5-1 combines with J gene TRBJ2-6; tentatively, D is TRBD1 or TRBD2 (6 bases each). This CDR3 has 16 amino acids. The V gene lost 0 bases and the J gene lost 2 bases, with 9 bases spanning the gap. Germline values: CDR1 SGHRS, CDR2 YFSETQ. CDR3 protein: CASSLGGATGANVLTF. The CDR3 nucleotides are TGCGCCAGCAGCTTGGGGGGGGCCACTGGGGCCAACGTCCTGACTTTC.

This clonotype was seen repeatedly, ten times or more. The rearrangement links TRBV20-1 to TRBJ2-3; 12 bases align to TRBD1. This CDR3 is built from 18 residues. J gave up 1 base and V 1 base, and 9 bases lay outside the gene matches. Germline loops: CDR1 DFQATT, CDR2 SNEGSKA (reference sequence). CDR3 nucleotide sequence: TGCAGTGCTAGAGTGGGACAGGGGGCTCACTGGGGCACAGATACGCAGTATTTT. Translating it yields CSARVGQGAHWGTDTQYF.

This clonotype was observed a handful of times. This rearrangement joins TRBV13 to TRBJ1-1; D gene unclear. V lost 6 bases, J lost 1 base, and 12 bases lay in between. The CDR3 has 14 amino acids. CDR1 and CDR2 from the germline V gene are PRHDT and FYEKMQ (reference sequence). This CDR3 is CASRPAGWNTEAFF. The CDR3 nucleotides read TGTGCCAGCAGGCCCGCCGGCTGGAACACTGAAGCTTTCTTT.

This clonotype appeared a few times. V usage is TRBV20-1 and J usage is TRBJ1-1; tentatively, D is TRBD1 (5 bases). CDR1 DFQATT and CDR2 SNEGSKA come from the germline V gene (reference sequence). Between the trimmed V and J ends, which lost 0 bases and 3 bases, there was a span of 8 bases. CDR3 length: 13 amino acids. As DNA, the CDR3 is TGCAGTGCTAGAGAATCAGGGTACACTGAAGCTTTCTTT. It translates to CSARESGYTEAFF.

This clonotype was observed a few times. The chain carries TRBV27 and TRBJ2-7; TRBD1 agrees at 8 bases. The CDR3 has 14 amino acids. Per germline, CDR1 MNHEY and CDR2 SMNVEV (reference sequence). The V and J ends lost 3 bases and 7 bases, in that order; junction bases with no gene match: 8. For the CDR3, the DNA is TGTGCCAGCAGTTTGGCAGGGGGCTATGTGGAGCAGTACTTC. Protein sequence: CASSLAGGYVEQYF.

This clonotype occurred many times. The chain uses TRBV2 and TRBJ2-2; 7 positions match TRBD2. The germline V gene has CDR1 SNHLY and CDR2 FYNNEI. CDR3 length: 13 residues. V was pared by 7 bases and J by 6 bases, with 5 bases of the junction left unmatched. Here the CDR3 DNA reads TGTGCCAGCACCGGACTAGAGTCCGGGGAGCTGTTTTTT. Translated: CASTGLESGELFF.

There are a few counts of this clonotype. This chain uses TRBV19 with TRBJ2-3, with 11 positions matching TRBD2. This CDR3 is 18 amino acids long. V shed 6 bases and J 0 bases; nucleotides not matched to a gene: 11. Looked up from germline, CDR1 is LNHDA and CDR2 is SQIVND (reference sequence). In DNA, the CDR3 is TGTGCCAGTAGCCAATTCGGGACTAGCGGAGAAAGCACAGATACGCAGTATTTT. Translated, it gives CASSQFGTSGESTDTQYF.

This clonotype was seen many times. The chain links TRBV7-2 to TRBJ2-7; 9 nucleotides line up with TRBD2. V shed 7 bases, J shed 0 bases, and the junction held 4 bases outside the gene matches. The germline V gene encodes CDR1 SGHTA and CDR2 FQGNSA. This CDR3 is 14 amino acids long. For the CDR3, the DNA is TGTGCCAGCACACCTAGCGGGACCTCCTACGAGCAGTACTTC. It translates to CASTPSGTSYEQYF.